The next 4 T cell receptor beta chains were all read from a single sample in a study of blood T cells in healthy people across ages. Then a second PCR, running about 6 to 11 cycles, was carried out with a sample-barcoded 5' primer and a J-beta primer mix. TCRdb itself ran the 5' RACE reads through MiXCR, one entry per CDR3 protein. The sample holds about 320,000 distinct CDR3 sequences, roughly 26% seen once. Sequencing was done on a sample of blood. These receptors came from a woman in her seventies in good health.

This clonotype appeared a few times. The gene calls are TRBV11-2 and TRBJ2-5; the match to TRBD1 covers 8 bases. This CDR3 has 16 amino acids. V trimming: 3 bases; J trimming: 2 bases; junction bases outside the gene matches: 8. From germline, CDR1 is SGHAT and CDR2 FQNNGV. CDR3 bases: TGTGCCAGCAGCTTCCTCGGACAGGGTGGACAAGAGACCCAGTACTTC. It translates to CASSFLGQGGQETQYF.

The genes are TRBV7-3 and TRBJ1-4; the D gene is possibly TRBD1 (5 bases). This CDR3 comprises 18 residues. The germline CDR1 and CDR2 sequences are SGHTA and FQGTGA. V lost 5 bases to trimming and J lost 3 bases, with 22 bases between them. This chain's CDR3 is CASSPEGTLGGANEKLFF. In nucleotides, the CDR3 is TGTGCCAGCAGCCCAGAAGGGACTCTCGGCGGTGCTAATGAAAAACTGTTTTTT.

The chain carries TRBV3-1 and TRBJ2-7, with D perhaps TRBD1 (6 bases). V lost 1 base, J lost 6 bases, and 16 bases lay in between. The germline V gene encodes CDR1 LGHDT and CDR2 YNNKEL (reference sequence). The CDR3 has 15 amino acids. The CDR3 DNA is TGTGCCAGCAGCCAAGGTTGGGGGCGGGCGCTCGAGCAGTACTTC. Its protein product is CASSQGWGRALEQYF.

This clonotype has only a few counts. At one end, the junction sequence differs from germline, possibly due to a read error. The chain carries TRBV29-1 and TRBJ2-1, with a weak D call TRBD2 (6 bases). Per germline, CDR1 SQVTM and CDR2 ANQGSEA. The CDR3 length is 16 residues. CDR3 sequence (DNA): TGCAGCATTGAAGATTACGGACGGGGGAGCTACAATGAGCAGTTCTTC. This gives the protein CSIEDYGRGSYNEQFF.